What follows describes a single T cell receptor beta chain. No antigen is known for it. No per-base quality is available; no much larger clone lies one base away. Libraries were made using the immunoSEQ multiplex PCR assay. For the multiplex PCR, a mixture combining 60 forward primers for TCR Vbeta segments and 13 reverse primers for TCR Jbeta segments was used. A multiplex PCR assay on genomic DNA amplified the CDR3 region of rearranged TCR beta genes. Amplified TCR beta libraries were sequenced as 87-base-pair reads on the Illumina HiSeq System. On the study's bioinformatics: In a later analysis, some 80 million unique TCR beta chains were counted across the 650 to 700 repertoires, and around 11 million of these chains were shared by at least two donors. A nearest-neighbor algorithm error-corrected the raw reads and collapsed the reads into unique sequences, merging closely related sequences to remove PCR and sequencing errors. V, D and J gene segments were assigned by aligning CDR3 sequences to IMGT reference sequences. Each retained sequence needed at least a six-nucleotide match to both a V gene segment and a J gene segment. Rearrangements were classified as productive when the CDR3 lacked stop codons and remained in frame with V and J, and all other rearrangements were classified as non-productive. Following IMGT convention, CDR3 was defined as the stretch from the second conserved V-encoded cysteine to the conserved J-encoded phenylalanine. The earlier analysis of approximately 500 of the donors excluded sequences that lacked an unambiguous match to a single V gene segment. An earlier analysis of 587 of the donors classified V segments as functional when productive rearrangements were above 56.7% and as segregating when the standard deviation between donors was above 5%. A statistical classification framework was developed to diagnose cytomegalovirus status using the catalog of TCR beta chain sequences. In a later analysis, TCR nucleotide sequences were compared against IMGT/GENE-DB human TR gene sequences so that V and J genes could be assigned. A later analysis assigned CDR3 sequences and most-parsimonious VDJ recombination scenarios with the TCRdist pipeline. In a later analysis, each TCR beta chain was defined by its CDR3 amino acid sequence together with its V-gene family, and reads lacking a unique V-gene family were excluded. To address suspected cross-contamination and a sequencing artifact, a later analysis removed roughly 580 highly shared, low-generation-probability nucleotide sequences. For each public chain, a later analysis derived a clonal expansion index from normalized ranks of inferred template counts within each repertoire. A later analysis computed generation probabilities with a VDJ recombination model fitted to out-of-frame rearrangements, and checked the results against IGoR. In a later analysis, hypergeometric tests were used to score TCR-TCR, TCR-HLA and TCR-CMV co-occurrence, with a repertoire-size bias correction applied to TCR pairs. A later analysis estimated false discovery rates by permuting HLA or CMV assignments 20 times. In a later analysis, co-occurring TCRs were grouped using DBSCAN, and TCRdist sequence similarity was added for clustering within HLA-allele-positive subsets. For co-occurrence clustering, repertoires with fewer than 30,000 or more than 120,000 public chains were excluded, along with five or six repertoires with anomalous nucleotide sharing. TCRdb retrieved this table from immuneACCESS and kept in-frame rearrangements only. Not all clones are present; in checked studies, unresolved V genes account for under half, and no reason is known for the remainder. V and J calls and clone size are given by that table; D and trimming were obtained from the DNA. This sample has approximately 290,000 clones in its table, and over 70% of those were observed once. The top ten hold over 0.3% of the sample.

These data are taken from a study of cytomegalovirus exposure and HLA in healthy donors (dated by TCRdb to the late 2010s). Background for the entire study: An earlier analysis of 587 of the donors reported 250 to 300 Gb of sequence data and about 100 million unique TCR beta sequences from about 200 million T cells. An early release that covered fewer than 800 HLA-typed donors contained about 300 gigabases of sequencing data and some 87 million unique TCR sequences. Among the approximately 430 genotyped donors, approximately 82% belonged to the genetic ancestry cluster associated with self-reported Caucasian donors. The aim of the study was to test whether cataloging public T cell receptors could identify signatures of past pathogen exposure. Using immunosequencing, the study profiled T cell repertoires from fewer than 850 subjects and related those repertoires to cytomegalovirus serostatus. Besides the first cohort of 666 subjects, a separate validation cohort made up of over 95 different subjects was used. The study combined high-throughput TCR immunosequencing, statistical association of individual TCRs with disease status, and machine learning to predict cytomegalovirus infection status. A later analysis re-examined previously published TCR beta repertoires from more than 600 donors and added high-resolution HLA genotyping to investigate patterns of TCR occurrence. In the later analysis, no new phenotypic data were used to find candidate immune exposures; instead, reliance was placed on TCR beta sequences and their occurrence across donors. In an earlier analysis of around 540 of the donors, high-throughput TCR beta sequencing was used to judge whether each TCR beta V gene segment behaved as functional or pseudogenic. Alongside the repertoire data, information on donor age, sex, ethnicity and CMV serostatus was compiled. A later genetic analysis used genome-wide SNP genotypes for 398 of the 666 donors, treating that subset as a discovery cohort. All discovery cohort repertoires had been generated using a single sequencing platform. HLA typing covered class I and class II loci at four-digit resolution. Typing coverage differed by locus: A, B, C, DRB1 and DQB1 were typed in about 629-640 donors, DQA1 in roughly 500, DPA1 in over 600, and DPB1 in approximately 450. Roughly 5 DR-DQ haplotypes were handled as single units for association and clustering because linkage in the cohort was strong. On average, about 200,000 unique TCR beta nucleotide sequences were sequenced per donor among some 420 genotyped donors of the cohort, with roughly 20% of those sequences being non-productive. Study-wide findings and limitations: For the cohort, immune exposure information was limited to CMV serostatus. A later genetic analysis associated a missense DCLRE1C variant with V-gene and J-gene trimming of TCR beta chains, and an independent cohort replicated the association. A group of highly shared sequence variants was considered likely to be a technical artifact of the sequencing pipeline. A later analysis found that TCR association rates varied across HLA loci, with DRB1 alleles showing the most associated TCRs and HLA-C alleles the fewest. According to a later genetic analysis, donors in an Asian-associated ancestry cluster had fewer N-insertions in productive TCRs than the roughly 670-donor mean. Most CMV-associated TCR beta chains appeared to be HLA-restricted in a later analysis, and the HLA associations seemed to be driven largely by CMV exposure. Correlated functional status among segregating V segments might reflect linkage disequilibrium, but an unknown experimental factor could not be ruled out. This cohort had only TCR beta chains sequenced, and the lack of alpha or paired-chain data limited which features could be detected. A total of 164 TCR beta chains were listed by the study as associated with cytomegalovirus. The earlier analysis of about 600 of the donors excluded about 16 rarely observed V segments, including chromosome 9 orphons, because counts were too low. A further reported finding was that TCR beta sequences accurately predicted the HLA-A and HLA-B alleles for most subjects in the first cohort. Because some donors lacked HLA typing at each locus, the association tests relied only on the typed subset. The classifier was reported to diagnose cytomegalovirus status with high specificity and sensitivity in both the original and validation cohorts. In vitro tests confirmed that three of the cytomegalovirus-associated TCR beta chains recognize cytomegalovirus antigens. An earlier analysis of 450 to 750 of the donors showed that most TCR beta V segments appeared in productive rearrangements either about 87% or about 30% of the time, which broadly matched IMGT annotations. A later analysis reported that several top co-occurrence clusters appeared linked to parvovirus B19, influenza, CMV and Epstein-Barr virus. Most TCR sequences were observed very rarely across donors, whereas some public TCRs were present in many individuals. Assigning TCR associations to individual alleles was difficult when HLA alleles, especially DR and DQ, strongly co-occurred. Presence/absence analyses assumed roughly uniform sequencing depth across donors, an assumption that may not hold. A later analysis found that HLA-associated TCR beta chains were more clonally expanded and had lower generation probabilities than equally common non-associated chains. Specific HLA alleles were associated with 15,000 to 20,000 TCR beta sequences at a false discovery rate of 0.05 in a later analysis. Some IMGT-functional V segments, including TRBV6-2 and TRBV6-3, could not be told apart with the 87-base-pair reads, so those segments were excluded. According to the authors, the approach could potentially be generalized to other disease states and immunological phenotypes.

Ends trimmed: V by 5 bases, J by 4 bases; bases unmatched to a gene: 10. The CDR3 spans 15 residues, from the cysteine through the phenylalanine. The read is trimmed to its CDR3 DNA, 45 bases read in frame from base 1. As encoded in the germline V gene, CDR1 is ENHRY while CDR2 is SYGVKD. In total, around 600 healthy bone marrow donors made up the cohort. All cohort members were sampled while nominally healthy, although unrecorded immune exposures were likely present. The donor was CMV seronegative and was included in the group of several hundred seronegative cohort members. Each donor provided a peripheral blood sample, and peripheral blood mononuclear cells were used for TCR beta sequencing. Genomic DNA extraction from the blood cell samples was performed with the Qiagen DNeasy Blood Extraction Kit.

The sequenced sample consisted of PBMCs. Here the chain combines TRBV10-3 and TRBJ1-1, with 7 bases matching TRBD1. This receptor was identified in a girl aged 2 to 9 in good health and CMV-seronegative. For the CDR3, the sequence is CAISQRQGDGTEAFF. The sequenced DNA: TGTGCCATCAGTCAAAGACAGGGTGACGGCACTGAAGCTTTCTTT.